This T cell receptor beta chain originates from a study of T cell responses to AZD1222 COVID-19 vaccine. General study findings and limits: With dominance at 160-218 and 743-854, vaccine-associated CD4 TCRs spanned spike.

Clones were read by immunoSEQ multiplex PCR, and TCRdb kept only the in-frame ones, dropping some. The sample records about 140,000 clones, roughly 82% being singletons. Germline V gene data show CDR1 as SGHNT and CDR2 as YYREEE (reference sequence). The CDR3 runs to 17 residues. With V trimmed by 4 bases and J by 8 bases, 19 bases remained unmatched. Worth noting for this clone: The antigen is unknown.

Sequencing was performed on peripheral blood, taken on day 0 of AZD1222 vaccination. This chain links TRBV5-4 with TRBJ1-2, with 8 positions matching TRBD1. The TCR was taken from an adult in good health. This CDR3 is CASSPRAADRQGKGYTF. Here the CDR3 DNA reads TGTGCCAGCAGCCCTCGAGCGGCAGACAGACAGGGGAAGGGCTACACCTTC.